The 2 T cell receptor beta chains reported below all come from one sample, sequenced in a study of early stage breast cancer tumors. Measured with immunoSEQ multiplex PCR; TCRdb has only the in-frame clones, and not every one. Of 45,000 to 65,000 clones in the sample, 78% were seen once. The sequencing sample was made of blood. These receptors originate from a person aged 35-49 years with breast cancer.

The CDR3 DNA follows: TGTGCCAGCAGCCATGGGACTAGCGGAACCCAAGAGACCCAGTACTTC. Its protein product is CASSHGTSGTQETQYF. The chain carries TRBV4-2 and TRBJ2-5; 11 nucleotides match TRBD2. The germline gives CDR1 LGHNA, CDR2 YNFKEQ. V lost 3 bases and J lost 1; bases outside the gene matches: 4. This CDR3 is 16 amino acids long.

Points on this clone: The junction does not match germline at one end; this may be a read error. The CDR3 sequence: CVPGGFLGNSPLHF. The CDR3 nucleotides read TGCGTACCAGGGGGATTTCTGGGGAATTCACCCCTCCACTTT. V gene TRBV30 combines with J gene TRBJ1-6; TRBD1 matches 7 bases. The CDR3 is 14 amino acids. Germline CDR1 reads GTSNPN; CDR2 reads SVGIG (reference sequence). Full variable domain (remainder filled in from reference TRBV30 and TRBJ1-6): SQTIHQWPATLVQPVGSPLSLECTVEGTSNPNLYWYRQAAGRGLQLLFYSVGIGQISSEVPQNLSASRPQDRQFILSSKKLLLSDSGFYLCVPGGFLGNSPLHFGNGTRLTVT.